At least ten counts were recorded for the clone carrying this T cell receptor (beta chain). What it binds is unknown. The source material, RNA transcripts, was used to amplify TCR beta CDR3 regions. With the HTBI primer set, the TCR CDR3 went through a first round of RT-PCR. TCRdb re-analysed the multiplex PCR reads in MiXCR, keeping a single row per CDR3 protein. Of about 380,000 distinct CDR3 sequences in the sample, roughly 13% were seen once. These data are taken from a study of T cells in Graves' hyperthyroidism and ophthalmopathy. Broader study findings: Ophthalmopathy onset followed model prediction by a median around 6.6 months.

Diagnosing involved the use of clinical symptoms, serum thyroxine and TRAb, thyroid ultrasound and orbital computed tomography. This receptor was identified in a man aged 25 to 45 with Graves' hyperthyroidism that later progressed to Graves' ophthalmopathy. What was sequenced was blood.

CDR3 nucleotide sequence: TGTGCCAGCAGCTTGTTGACAGTCGCTCCCTACGAGCAGTACTTC. It yields the protein CASSLLTVAPYEQYF. The chain carries TRBV7-2 and TRBJ2-7, with D tentatively TRBD1 (5 bases). V lost 3 bases and J 2 bases, leaving 14 bases between the germline ends. This CDR3 is 15 amino acids long. Germline values: CDR1 SGHTA, CDR2 FQGNSA.